The entry that follows covers one TCR beta chain sequence. At least ten counts were recorded for this clonotype. Its binding antigen is unknown. Qualities for individual bases were not recorded, and no much larger clone is one base off. This entry is derived from a study of neurological immune-mediated disorders (dated by TCRdb to the late 2010s). With respect to the entire study: Peripheral blood TCR-beta repertoires from HTLV-I-associated myelopathy (HAM/TSP) patients, multiple sclerosis patients and healthy controls were compared by UMI-based sequencing. Alongside PBMC samples, the set of more than 80 TCR-beta libraries contained longitudinal samples, technical triplicates, and paired CD4+ and CD8+ T-cell subsets that had been sorted. The cohort included about 70 subjects: about 15 with HAM/TSP, roughly 35 with multiple sclerosis, and some 20 healthy controls. Results and caveats for the whole study, not just this receptor: No identical CDR3 amino acid sequences were shared among expanded clones across subjects, suggesting private TCR-beta repertoires in all groups. The highest TCR clonal expansion was observed in HAM/TSP patients, whereas the lowest was observed in MS patients, even when compared with healthy controls.

Blood bank volunteers in Maryland, USA served as the healthy controls. Unsorted PBMC libraries were generated from 2 million PBMCs stored in RNAlater at -80 °C until RNA extraction. Peripheral blood underwent Ficoll-Hypaque density gradient centrifugation to isolate PBMCs, which were then cryopreserved in liquid nitrogen. The germline V gene sets CDR1 to SGHRS and CDR2 to YFSETQ. V drops 2 bases and J drops 10 bases, leaving 20 bases in between. Spanning cysteine to phenylalanine, the CDR3 consists of 15 amino acids. Of the read, only the CDR3 DNA is kept; its 45 bases are in frame from base 1. To synthesize cDNA, template-switch 5'RACE was performed with a primer carrying a 10-nucleotide random unique molecular identifier so that each TCR transcript was tagged. Every sequencing run yielded over 190 million TCR-beta sequences covering 15-18 subjects. The RNeasy kit was used for extraction of total RNA. Using the KAPA Real-time Library Amplification kit, TCR-beta VDJ regions were amplified with primers for the TCR constant region and the 5'RACE anchor. A first PCR added sample indexes and Illumina adaptors, and a second PCR then raised library yield. After purification with Ampure beads, the TCR product of roughly 650 bp was size-selected on a 2% E-gel SizeSelection system. Before pooling, libraries had their quality checked on a Bioanalyzer, their concentration measured with Qubit, and their quantity determined with the Kapa Library Quantification kit. An Illumina HiSeq 2500 sequenced the libraries paired-end 2 x 150 bp. To increase sequence diversity, 25-30% phiX was spiked into each library pool. Processing in the source paper ran as follows. The UMI-based MiGEC pipeline processed quality-filtered reads and removed over 80% of raw TCR sequences during error correction. IMGT germline references were used for alignment of VDJ genes, and clonotypes were defined by a unique CDR3 amino acid sequence together with V-J genes. Clonal expansion, Shannon diversity and CDR3 relatedness were evaluated with VDJtools (CalcPairwiseDistances, ClusterSamples), while phylogenetic trees were built in CLCbio workbench. Clones with at least 8 unique UMIs were defined as expanded, with this threshold being based on coefficient-of-variation modelling across technical triplicates. Using fastp trimming at Q25 and MiXCR clonotype assembly, TCRdb reanalyzed the public sequencing data and kept in-frame beta chains. Every distinct CDR3 protein forms one entry, paired with its most common genes and DNA. The V and J calls were not made by the authors but by TCRdb's processing. Recorded for this sample are tens of thousands of distinct CDR3 sequences; about 15% of them occurred a single time. The ten largest account for approximately 15% of the sample.

The TCR comes from a woman aged 35 to 49 in good health. The sample was PBMCs. The chain joins TRBV5-1 to TRBJ2-3, and possibly TRBD1, on 5 matching bases. For the CDR3, the sequence is CASSLNSAQVSSQYF. The DNA reads as follows: TGCGCCAGCAGCTTAAATTCCGCACAGGTTTCATCGCAGTATTTT.